The 30 T cell receptor beta chains given below trace back to one sample, sequenced in a study of human T cells and chemical hapten exposure. This sample's time point: patch test 3, about 24 weeks after DPC sensitization. Treatment of the sample: therapeutic diphenylcyclopropenone sensitization with weekly scalp DPC. One entry per CDR3 protein, called by TCRdb with MiXCR from the RACE reads. The table lists 180,000 or so distinct CDR3 sequences, about 25% of them singletons, with 2% to 2.5% in the top ten. This specimen consisted of whole blood, obtained in connection with sensitization to the hapten diphenylcyclopropenone (DPC). The receptors derive from a woman in her thirties or forties with alopecia areata. Some clones in this sample may be carry-over from other donors' samples.

For this clonotype: One junction end does not reproduce the germline sequence, and a read error may be involved. The chain is built from TRBV4-2 and TRBJ2-1; D uncertain. This CDR3 has 15 amino acids. The germline V gene encodes CDR1 LGHNA and CDR2 YNFKEQ. The CDR3, as DNA: TGTGCCAGCAGTAACTCCGATGGAACGGCCTGGAATACGATCTTC. Translating it yields CASSNSDGTAWNTIF.

This clonotype was observed a few times. This sequence joins TRBV20-1 and TRBJ2-1; D gene uncertain. Trimming stripped 1 base from V and 4 bases from J, with 11 bases between. Germline V CDR1 and CDR2: DFQATT, SNEGSKA (reference sequence). This CDR3 has 14 amino acids. The chain's CDR3 is CSARVIGSYNEQFF. CDR3 DNA sequence: TGCAGTGCTAGAGTAATAGGCTCGTACAATGAGCAGTTCTTC.

Many counts were recorded for this clonotype. The chain's CDR3 is CSVLAGSSYNEQFF. In DNA, the CDR3 is TGCAGCGTCTTAGCGGGATCTTCCTACAATGAGCAGTTCTTC. This chain joins TRBV29-1 and TRBJ2-1; 8 positions match TRBD2. V was pared by 6 bases and J by 1 base, with 5 bases of the junction left unmatched. Germline V gives CDR1 SQVTM, CDR2 ANQGSEA. The CDR3 runs to 14 residues.

The chain links TRBV20-1 to TRBJ1-5; D is uncertain. The CDR3 has 13 residues. CDR1 DFQATT and CDR2 SNEGSKA come from the germline V gene (reference sequence). V was shortened by 0 bases and J by 9 bases, with 12 bases between the two germline ends. CDR3 protein: CSARDATWGPQHF. The CDR3 nucleotides read TGCAGTGCTAGAGATGCGACTTGGGGGCCCCAGCATTTT.

This chain joins TRBV6-5 and TRBJ2-3, with D maybe TRBD1 (5 bases). CDR3 size: 15 residues. V was cut by 5 bases and J by 1 base, with 13 bases left in between. Germline loops: CDR1 MNHEY, CDR2 SVGAGI. Here the CDR3 reads CASSRLGAGTDTQYF. In nucleotides, the CDR3 is TGTGCCAGCAGTCGTCTAGGGGCTGGCACAGATACGCAGTATTTT.

In its sample, this clonotype was seen a few times. This CDR3 reads CASAAPGAGAYNEQFF. The CDR3 DNA follows: TGTGCCAGCGCCGCCCCCGGAGCGGGAGCCTACAATGAGCAGTTCTTC. This chain links TRBV5-6 with TRBJ2-1; TRBD2 matches 8 bases. This CDR3 spans 16 amino acids. Germline V CDR1 and CDR2: SGHDT, YYEEEE. V was pared by 7 bases and J by 2 bases, with 11 bases of the junction left unmatched.

This clonotype was recorded a few times. The chain links TRBV29-1 to TRBJ2-1; 10 nucleotides line up with TRBD2. CDR3 size: 13 residues. Germline CDR1 reads SQVTM; CDR2 reads ANQGSEA. The V gene end was trimmed by 4 bases and the J gene end by 9 bases; junction bases not matched to a gene: 6. CDR3 nucleotides: TGCAGCGTTGCTCAGCGGGAGGGCGGTGAGCAGTTCTTC. Translating it yields CSVAQREGGEQFF.

This clonotype was found a few times. V and J are TRBV12-3 or TRBV12-4 and TRBJ2-1, with 7 nucleotides matching TRBD2. The CDR3 runs to 15 residues. The ends lost 3 bases at V and 6 bases at J; junction bases unmatched: 8. CDR3 DNA: TGTGCCAGCAGTTTGGGCGGGAGTGGGGCCAATGAGCAGTTCTTC. This translates into CASSLGGSGANEQFF.

There are a few counts of this clonotype. The chain has TRBV29-1 and TRBJ1-1, with a weak D call TRBD1 (6 bases). The CDR3 runs to 14 residues. Trimming shortened V by 7 bases and J by 1 base, and 16 bases separated the two germline ends. The V gene's germline CDR1 is SQVTM and CDR2 ANQGSEA. Here the CDR3 reads CSGRDTSKNTEAFF. CDR3 in DNA: TGCAGCGGACGGGACACCAGCAAGAACACTGAAGCTTTCTTT.

This clonotype was counted at least ten times. This rearrangement joins TRBV9 to TRBJ2-7, with TRBD2 matching over 8 bases. Germline loops: CDR1 SGDLS, CDR2 YYNGEE. The trim removed 0 bases at V and 5 bases at J, leaving 7 bases unmatched. This CDR3 region has 15 residues. The CDR3 here is CASSVEPGLGDEQYF. The CDR3 DNA is TGTGCCAGCAGCGTAGAACCGGGACTAGGAGACGAGCAGTACTTC.

This chain joins TRBV19 and TRBJ2-2, with 10 bases matching TRBD2. Germline CDR1 reads LNHDA; CDR2 reads SQIVND (reference sequence). Trimming at V came to 6 bases and at J to 6 bases, leaving 13 bases not matched to a gene. CDR3 size: 17 residues. The CDR3 spells CASSQRYLTSGAGELFF. CDR3 coding DNA: TGTGCCAGTAGCCAACGATACCTTACTAGCGGGGCCGGGGAGCTGTTTTTT. The whole variable domain, filled in from reference TRBV19 and TRBJ2-2, reads DGGITQSPKYLFRKEGQNVTLSCEQNLNHDAMYWYRQDPGQGLRLIYYSQIVNDFQKGDIAEGYSVSREKKESFPLTVTSAQKNPTAFYLCASSQRYLTSGAGELFFGEGSRLTVL.

V and J are TRBV29-1 and TRBJ2-1, with TRBD2 identical over 7 bases. The germline V gene has CDR1 SQVTM and CDR2 ANQGSEA. The CDR3 has 15 amino acids. Losses at the gene ends were 6 bases for V and 0 bases for J; bases not matched to a gene: 8. The CDR3 protein is CSVGTTSSSYNEQFF. The CDR3 DNA sequence: TGCAGCGTCGGAACGACTAGCAGCTCCTACAATGAGCAGTTCTTC.

This rearrangement joins TRBV9 to TRBJ2-7, with 8 bases identical to TRBD1. V shed 0 bases, J shed 2 bases, and the junction held 7 bases outside the gene matches. CDR1 is SGDLS, CDR2 YYNGEE, per germline. The CDR3 consists of 16 residues. CDR3 bases: TGTGCCAGCAGCGTAGCCCCGACAGGGGACCCCTACGAGCAGTACTTC. Translating gives CASSVAPTGDPYEQYF.

V gene TRBV29-1 combines with J gene TRBJ2-7; 9 nucleotides match TRBD1. After removal of 6 bases from V and 4 bases from J, the junction contained 10 bases not matched to a gene. Per germline, CDR1 SQVTM and CDR2 ANQGSEA. The CDR3 is made up of 14 amino acids. The DNA for the CDR3 is TGCAGCGTCTTTAGGGGACAGGGAGAGTACGAGCAGTACTTC. It is translated as CSVFRGQGEYEQYF.

This clonotype was counted between two and nine times. The V call is TRBV27, the J call TRBJ2-6, with D unresolved. Germline V gene sequence: CDR1 MNHEY, CDR2 SMNVEV (reference sequence). The CDR3 sequence is 14 residues long. The V gene lost 9 bases and the J gene lost 3 bases, with 12 bases spanning the gap. The CDR3 DNA reads as TGTGCCAGTCCGGCCCAGGATGGGGCCAACGTCCTGACTTTC. This codes for CASPAQDGANVLTF.

V and J are TRBV20-1 and TRBJ2-7, with TRBD2 identical over 12 bases. The CDR3 length is 14 residues. The germline CDR1 and CDR2 sequences are DFQATT and SNEGSKA (reference sequence). V lost 4 bases and J lost 3; bases outside the gene matches: 4. DNA of the CDR3: TGCAGTGCTACCAGACTAGCGGGAGTCTACGAGCAGTACTTC. It encodes CSATRLAGVYEQYF.

This clonotype was found a few times. V usage is TRBV9 and J usage is TRBJ1-4, with D unresolved. The CDR3 consists of 15 residues. CDR1 is SGDLS, CDR2 YYNGEE, per germline. Trimming cost V 4 bases and J 5 bases, with 15 bases left between them. This chain's CDR3 is CASSTQAGVNEKLFF. Here the CDR3 DNA reads TGTGCCAGCAGCACACAAGCAGGCGTCAATGAAAAACTGTTTTTT.

This clonotype was counted a few times. The chain is built from TRBV6-4 and TRBJ2-3; D possibly corresponds to TRBD2 (5 bases). Germline loops: CDR1 MRHNA, CDR2 SNTAGT. The V and J ends lost 6 bases and 2 bases respectively, with 12 bases between them. The CDR3 extends over 14 amino acids. CDR3 nucleotide sequence: TGTGCCAGCAGCCTTGGAGCGGACACAGATACGCAGTATTTT. Translated, it gives CASSLGADTDTQYF.

This clonotype has more than one count but fewer than ten. The rearrangement uses TRBV23-1 and TRBJ2-2, with 7 nucleotides matching TRBD1. TRBV23-1 is classed as an ORF, of uncertain function. V lost 4 bases to trimming and J lost 0 bases; unmatched junction nucleotides: 5. The length of the CDR3 is 16 residues. The CDR3 coding sequence is TGCGCCAGCAGTCCCAGGGACAGAACGAACACCGGGGAGCTGTTTTTT. Translated, it gives CASSPRDRTNTGELFF.

The chain is built from TRBV4-1 and TRBJ2-1, with 13 bases aligning to TRBD2. Germline values: CDR1 MGHRA, CDR2 YSYEKL. Unmatched junction bases numbered 13, after V lost 0 bases and J lost 8 bases. This CDR3 is 19 amino acids long. The CDR3 protein is CASSQDTRAGLAGVHEQFF. The CDR3 nucleotides read TGCGCCAGCAGCCAAGACACGCGGGCCGGACTAGCGGGAGTCCATGAGCAGTTCTTC.

CDR3: CAISESTGGPYEQYF. CDR3 nucleotides: TGTGCCATCAGTGAGTCGACAGGGGGTCCCTACGAGCAGTACTTC. The rearrangement joins TRBV10-3 to TRBJ2-7, with 9 nucleotides matching TRBD1. Germline V CDR1 and CDR2: ENHRY, SYGVKD. The CDR3 has 15 residues. Unmatched junction bases numbered 2, after V lost 0 bases and J lost 2 bases.

This clonotype was recorded many times. The chain has TRBV4-2 and TRBJ2-2, with D possibly matching TRBD1 (6 bases). CDR1 and CDR2 from the germline V gene are LGHNA and YNFKEQ. V was trimmed by 0 bases and J by 2 bases, leaving 10 bases between them. The CDR3 runs to 16 residues. CDR3: CASSQDWGQNTGELFF. The CDR3 coding sequence is TGTGCCAGCAGCCAAGATTGGGGACAAAACACCGGGGAGCTGTTTTTT.

This clonotype was found a few times. The chain carries TRBV5-6 and TRBJ1-2, with TRBD1 as a possible D gene (6 bases). Trimming stripped 0 bases from V and 5 bases from J, with 20 bases between. Germline V gene lookup returns CDR1 SGHDT and CDR2 YYEEEE. CDR3 length: 17 amino acids. The CDR3 protein is CASSLAYGQGIGYGYTF. DNA for the CDR3: TGTGCCAGCAGCTTGGCATACGGGCAGGGGATAGGGTATGGCTACACCTTC.

The rearrangement links TRBV6-1 to TRBJ1-1; D uncertain. Germline V gives CDR1 MNHNS, CDR2 SASEGT. The CDR3 is 13 residues long. V lost 4 bases to trimming and J lost 3 bases, with 9 bases between them. The CDR3 coding sequence is TGTGCCAGCAGTGGTCGGACGGACACTGAAGCTTTCTTT. It translates to CASSGRTDTEAFF.

Many counts were recorded for this clonotype. V and J are TRBV10-2 and TRBJ2-7, with 9 bases identical to TRBD1. V lost 7 bases and J lost 1; bases outside the gene matches: 11. This CDR3 has 16 residues. Germline loops: CDR1 WSHSY, CDR2 SAAADI. CDR3 nucleotide sequence: TGCGCCAGCACTGATACAGGGGGCGGGTCGTCCTACGAGCAGTACTTC. Translating gives CASTDTGGGSSYEQYF.

This rearrangement joins TRBV20-1 to TRBJ1-5; 7 nucleotides match TRBD1. This CDR3 has 19 residues. CDR1 is DFQATT and CDR2 is SNEGSKA in the germline V gene (reference sequence). V lost 0 bases to trimming and J lost 2 bases; unmatched junction nucleotides: 16. In DNA, the CDR3 is TGCAGTGCTAGAGACCCCTTCGGACGGCTCCAGGGGGGCAATCAGCCCCAGCATTTT. Protein sequence: CSARDPFGRLQGGNQPQHF.

V usage is TRBV2 and J usage is TRBJ2-7; D is ambiguous. Germline CDR1 SNHLY, CDR2 FYNNEI. The CDR3 is 13 amino acids. Trimming took off 10 bases at V and 3 bases at J, with 16 bases between the two ends. The CDR3 loop is CATSLAENYEQYF. DNA of the CDR3: TGTGCCACCTCACTGGCAGAGAACTACGAGCAGTACTTC. Together with reference TRBV2 and TRBJ2-7, the CDR3 gives the full variable domain: EPEVTQTPSHQVTQMGQEVILRCVPISNHLYFYWYRQILGQKVEFLVSFYNNEISEKSEIFDDQFSVERPDGSNFTLKIRSTKLEDSAMYFCATSLAENYEQYFGPGTRLTVT.

This clonotype was recorded a few times. The chain couples TRBV28 to TRBJ1-5; 7 bases map to TRBD1. V was pared by 10 bases and J by 3 bases, with 12 bases of the junction left unmatched. There are 15 residues in the CDR3. CDR1 and CDR2 from the germline V gene are MDHEN and SYDVKM. The CDR3 loop reads CATDPPGGNNQPQHF. CDR3 DNA sequence: TGTGCCACGGACCCTCCAGGGGGGAACAATCAGCCCCAGCATTTT.

The chain has TRBV28 and TRBJ2-1, with a tentative D call TRBD2 (6 bases). The V end lost 6 bases, the J end lost 6 bases, and 18 bases lay between the germline ends. CDR3 size: 15 residues. Per germline, CDR1 MDHEN and CDR2 SYDVKM. The CDR3 region has the DNA TGTGCCAGCAGCTCACTGTGGCGGGGTTTCAATGAGCAGTTCTTC. Its translation: CASSSLWRGFNEQFF.

The chain recombines TRBV30 with TRBJ2-6, with unresolved D. The CDR3 runs to 17 residues. The V and J ends lost 4 bases and 0 bases respectively, with 16 bases between them. The germline gives CDR1 GTSNPN, CDR2 SVGIG (reference sequence). CDR3 sequence (DNA): TGTGCCTGGATGCGCGGCAGGCTCGCCTCTGGGGCCAACGTCCTGACTTTC. Amino acid sequence: CAWMRGRLASGANVLTF. The full variable domain, completed using reference TRBV30 and TRBJ2-6, is SQTIHQWPATLVQPVGSPLSLECTVEGTSNPNLYWYRQAAGRGLQLLFYSVGIGQISSEVPQNLSASRPQDRQFILSSKKLLLSDSGFYLCAWMRGRLASGANVLTFGAGSRLTVL.